This T cell receptor beta chain was identified during a study of T cell responses to AZD1222 COVID-19 vaccine. Study observations and caveats: Spike-wide coverage was observed for vaccine-associated CD4 TCRs, with dominant responses at 160-218 and 743-854. Clonal diversity was possibly underestimated; the donors were predominantly white British and more often female. Nearly half of unique spike-specific TCRs reportedly avoided B.1.351 and B.1.1.7 mutated regions.

A word on this clone: As yet, its antigen is unknown.

Clones were sequenced by immunoSEQ multiplex PCR, and TCRdb holds only the in-frame ones, with some missing. The table has 85,000 to 130,000 clones, just under 90% seen once. The CDR3 consists of 16 residues. V gave up 4 bases and J gave up 3 bases; unmatched junction bases: 11. Looked up from germline, CDR1 is KGHSH and CDR2 is LQKENI. The chain is built from TRBV18 and TRBJ1-1; TRBD1 matches at 7 bases. This TCR came from an adult in good health. The starting material was peripheral blood, obtained on day 0 of AZD1222 vaccination. The CDR3 region is CASSRVLQGPDTEAFF. CDR3 sequence (DNA): TGTGCCAGCTCACGGGTACTACAGGGGCCGGACACTGAAGCTTTCTTT.